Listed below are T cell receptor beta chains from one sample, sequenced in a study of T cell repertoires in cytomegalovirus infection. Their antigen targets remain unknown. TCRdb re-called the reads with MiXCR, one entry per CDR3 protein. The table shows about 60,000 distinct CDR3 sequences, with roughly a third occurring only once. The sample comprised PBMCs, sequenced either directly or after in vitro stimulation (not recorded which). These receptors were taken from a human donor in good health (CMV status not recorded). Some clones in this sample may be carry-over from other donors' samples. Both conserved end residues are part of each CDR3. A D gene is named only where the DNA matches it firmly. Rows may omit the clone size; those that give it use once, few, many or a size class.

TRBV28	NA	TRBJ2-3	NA	CASSQLLGGTDTQYF	TGTGCCAGCAGTCAATTGTTGGGGGGCACAGATACGCAGTATTTT
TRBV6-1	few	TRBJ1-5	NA	CASSAGRNQPQHF	TGTGCCAGCAGTGCAGGAAGAAATCAGCCCCAGCATTTT
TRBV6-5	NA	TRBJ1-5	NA	CASSTSGGVEPQHF	TGTGCCAGCAGTACCTCTGGGGGCGTGGAGCCCCAGCATTTT
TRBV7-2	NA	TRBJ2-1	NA	CASSLARVPYNEQFF	TGTGCCAGCAGCTTAGCGCGGGTTCCCTACAATGAGCAGTTCTTC
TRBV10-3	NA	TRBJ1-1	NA	CAIRGGRGFTEAFF	TGTGCCATCAGGGGGGGGCGGGGGTTCACTGAAGCTTTCTTT
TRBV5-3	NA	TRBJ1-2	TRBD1	CASSHQPRQGNYGYTF	TGTGCCAGCAGCCACCAGCCGCGACAGGGTAACTATGGCTACACCTTC
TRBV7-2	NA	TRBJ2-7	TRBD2	CASSDSGEFEQYF	TGTGCCAGCAGCGATAGCGGGGAGTTCGAGCAGTACTTC
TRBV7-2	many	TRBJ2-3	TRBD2	CASSLAGLGAQYF	TGTGCCAGCAGCTTAGCGGGACTAGGGGCGCAGTATTTT
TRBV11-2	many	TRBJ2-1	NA	CASSLAGYNEQFF	TGTGCCAGCAGCTTAGCCGGTTACAATGAGCAGTTCTTC
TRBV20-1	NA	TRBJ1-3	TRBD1	CSAYRQGHSGNTIYF	TGCAGTGCTTACAGACAGGGTCACTCTGGAAACACCATATATTTT
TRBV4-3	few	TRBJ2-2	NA	CASSQDRPVGFTGELFF	TGCGCCAGCAGCCAAGACCGACCTGTGGGGTTCACCGGGGAGCTGTTTTTT
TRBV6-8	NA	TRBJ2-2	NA	CASRAGAGTGELFF	TGTGCCAGCAGAGCAGGGGCAGGCACCGGGGAGCTGTTTTTT
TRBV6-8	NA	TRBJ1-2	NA	CASGNSNYGYTF	TGTGCCAGCGGAAACTCTAACTATGGCTACACCTTC
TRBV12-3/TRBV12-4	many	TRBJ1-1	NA	CASSPEGLITEAFF	TGTGCCAGCAGCCCCGAAGGCCTAATCACTGAAGCTTTCTTT
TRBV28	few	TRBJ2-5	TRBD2	CASRALAGGETQYF	TGTGCCAGCAGGGCCTTAGCGGGAGGGGAGACCCAGTACTTC
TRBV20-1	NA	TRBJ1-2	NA	CSAPGGQLNGYTF	TGCAGTGCCCCAGGTGGCCAGCTCAATGGCTACACCTTC
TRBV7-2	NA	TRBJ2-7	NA	CASSLHASYEQYF	TGTGCCAGCAGCCTCCACGCCTCCTACGAGCAGTACTTC
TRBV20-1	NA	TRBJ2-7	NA	CSATPTGQLEQYF	TGCAGTGCCACCCCAACAGGGCAGCTCGAGCAGTACTTC
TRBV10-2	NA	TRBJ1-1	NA	CASSESKDRSEAFF	TGCGCCAGCAGTGAGTCTAAGGACAGAAGCGAAGCTTTCTTT
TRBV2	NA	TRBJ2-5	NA	CASSETGTIRGTQYF	TGTGCCAGCAGTGAGACAGGGACTATCCGAGGGACCCAGTACTTC
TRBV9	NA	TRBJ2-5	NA	CASSVDLGGETQYF	TGTGCCAGCAGCGTAGATTTGGGGGGAGAGACCCAGTACTTC
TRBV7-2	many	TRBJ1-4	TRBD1	CASSWGQPFEKLFF	TGTGCCAGCAGCTGGGGACAGCCTTTTGAAAAACTGTTTTTT
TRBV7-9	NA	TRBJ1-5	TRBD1	CASRTIGQGSQPQHF	TGTGCCAGCAGGACAATAGGACAGGGTAGTCAGCCCCAGCATTTT
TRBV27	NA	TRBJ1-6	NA	CASSLTDYSYNSPLHF	TGTGCCAGCAGTCTAACAGATTACTCCTATAATTCACCCCTCCACTTT
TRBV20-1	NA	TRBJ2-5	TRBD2	CSARDLRGGQETQYF	TGCAGTGCTAGAGATCTTCGGGGGGGTCAAGAGACCCAGTACTTC
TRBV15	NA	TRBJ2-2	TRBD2	CATSQGLVFAGELFF	TGTGCCACCAGCCAGGGACTAGTTTTCGCCGGGGAGCTGTTTTTT
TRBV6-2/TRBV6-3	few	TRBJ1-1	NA	CASSYLLSRGEAFF	TGTGCCAGCAGTTACCTCTTGTCTAGGGGTGAAGCTTTCTTT
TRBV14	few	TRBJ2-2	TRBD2	CASRVPGLASDTGELFF	TGTGCCAGCAGGGTCCCGGGACTAGCGTCAGACACCGGGGAGCTGTTTTTT
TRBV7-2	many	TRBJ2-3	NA	CASSLRELGDTQYF	TGTGCCAGCAGCTTACGTGAGCTTGGGGATACGCAGTATTTT
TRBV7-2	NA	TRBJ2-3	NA	CASSLGRGWEDTQYF	TGTGCCAGCAGCTTAGGCCGGGGGTGGGAGGATACGCAGTATTTT
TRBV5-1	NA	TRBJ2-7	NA	CASSFPGYEQYF	TGCGCCAGCAGCTTCCCGGGTTACGAGCAGTACTTC
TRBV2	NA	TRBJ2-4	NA	CASSDSAGIQYF	TGTGCCAGCAGTGACTCGGCGGGCATTCAGTACTTC
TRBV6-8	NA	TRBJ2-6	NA	CASSSAVSGANVLTF	TGTGCCAGCAGTTCAGCGGTGTCTGGGGCCAACGTCCTGACTTTC
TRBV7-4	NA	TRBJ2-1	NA	CASSLVVSSARSEQFF	TGTGCCAGCAGCTTAGTAGTGTCCTCCGCCCGGTCTGAGCAGTTCTTC
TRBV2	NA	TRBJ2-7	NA	CASRTDTYEQYF	TGTGCCAGCAGGACAGACACCTACGAGCAGTACTTC
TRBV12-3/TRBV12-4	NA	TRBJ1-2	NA	CASGPGVYGYTF	TGTGCCAGCGGGCCAGGGGTTTATGGCTACACCTTC
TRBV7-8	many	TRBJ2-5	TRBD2	CASSLKRGRVGETQYF	TGTGCCAGCAGCTTAAAGCGTGGGAGGGTCGGAGAGACCCAGTACTTC
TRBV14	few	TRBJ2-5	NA	CASSGPGTFSFETQYF	TGTGCCAGCAGCGGACCGGGTACCTTCTCGTTTGAGACCCAGTACTTC
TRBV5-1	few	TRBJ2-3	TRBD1	CASSMSLYYLRDRPSTDTQYF	TGCGCCAGCAGCATGAGCTTATACTATCTCCGGGACAGGCCTAGCACAGATACGCAGTATTTT
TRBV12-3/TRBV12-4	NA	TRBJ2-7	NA	CASTGMGAGEQYF	TGTGCCAGCACCGGGATGGGGGCGGGCGAGCAGTACTTC
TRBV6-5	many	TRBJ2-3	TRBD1	CASSYSGTGDRGTQYF	TGTGCCAGCAGTTACTCCGGGACAGGGGACAGAGGTACGCAGTATTTT
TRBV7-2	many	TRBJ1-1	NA	CASSLGGGTSAFF	TGTGCCAGCAGCTTAGGAGGGGGGACATCGGCTTTCTTT
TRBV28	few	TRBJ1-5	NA	CASSLPPGAGDSNQPQHF	TGTGCCAGCAGTTTACCGCCGGGGGCGGGGGATAGCAATCAGCCCCAGCATTTT
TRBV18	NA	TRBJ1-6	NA	CASSPPGGSGSPLHF	TGTGCCAGCTCACCACCGGGGGGCTCGGGGTCACCCCTCCACTTT
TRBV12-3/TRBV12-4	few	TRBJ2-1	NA	CASSLDEQFF	TGTGCCAGCAGTCTCGATGAGCAGTTCTTC
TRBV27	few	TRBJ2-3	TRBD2	CASSTPSRRGLATDTQYF	TGTGCCAGCTCAACGCCTTCTCGGCGGGGGTTAGCCACAGATACGCAGTATTTT
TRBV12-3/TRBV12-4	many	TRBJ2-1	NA	CASSGPPRYNEQFF	TGTGCCAGCAGTGGCCCCCCGCGCTACAATGAGCAGTTCTTC
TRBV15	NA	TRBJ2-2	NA	CATSREGAGELFF	TGTGCCACCAGCAGAGAAGGGGCCGGGGAGCTGTTTTTT
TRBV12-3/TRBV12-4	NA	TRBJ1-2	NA	CASGRGGTNYGYTF	TGTGCCAGCGGACGAGGGGGAACCAACTATGGCTACACCTTC
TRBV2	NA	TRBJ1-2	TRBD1	CASSGDSLNYGYTF	TGTGCCAGCAGTGGGGACAGTCTTAACTATGGCTACACCTTC
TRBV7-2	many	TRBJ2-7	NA	CASSLYRAFEQYF	TGTGCCAGCAGCTTATACAGGGCTTTTGAGCAGTACTTC
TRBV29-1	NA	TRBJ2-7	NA	CSVLDSGNYEQYF	TGCAGCGTTCTGGACAGTGGGAACTACGAGCAGTACTTC
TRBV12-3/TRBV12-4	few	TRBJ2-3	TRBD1	CASSYSGQGLTDTQYF	TGTGCCAGCAGCTATTCGGGACAGGGGTTGACAGATACGCAGTATTTT
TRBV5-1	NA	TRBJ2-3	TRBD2	CASSLTVTSGGTDTQYF	TGCGCCAGCAGCCTGACTGTGACTAGCGGGGGCACAGATACGCAGTATTTT